The following is a T cell receptor beta chain sequence with its context. This record belongs to a study of PD-1 blockade in classical Hodgkin lymphoma. The protocol was immunoSEQ multiplex PCR, while the TCRdb copy is restricted to in-frame clones and leaves out a portion. The sample holds approximately 26,000 clones; roughly 80% are singletons and the top ten take nearly 8%. All patients experienced relapse after autologous stem cell transplantation, and brentuximab vedotin exposure was variable. The sequence was obtained from a human donor with classical Hodgkin lymphoma. The specimen comprised peripheral blood mononuclear cells (PBMCs), sampled before the second cycle of nivolumab.

The CDR3 region has the DNA TGCAGCGTTTTAGGACCCTCAGCCGAGCAGTACTTC. Translation gives CSVLGPSAEQYF. The rearrangement joins TRBV29-1 to TRBJ2-7, with D unresolved. V was cut by 5 bases and J by 6 bases, with 14 bases left in between. CDR3 length: 12 amino acids. Germline CDR1 and CDR2: SQVTM and ANQGSEA.